This T cell receptor beta chain was captured by sequencing in a study of cytomegalovirus exposure and HLA in healthy donors. About the research overall: Assignment to the Caucasian-associated ancestry cluster applied to less than 85% of the approximately 400 genotyped donors.

Note on this clone: Antigen specificity is unknown.

Study-wide results and limits: The study carried out a later analysis of TCR beta sequences. It associated around 17,000 of them with specific HLA alleles at a false discovery rate of 0.05. Accurate prediction of HLA-A and HLA-B alleles (for most subjects) was reportedly achieved from TCR beta sequences.

Both 60 Vbeta primers and 13 Jbeta primers went into the PCR. Sequencing was performed with immunoSEQ multiplex PCR; in TCRdb, only in-frame clones are kept and a portion is missing. The data show approximately 100,000 clones, 60% to 75% seen once. Sequencing input: PBMCs. The TCR was taken from a middle-aged man in good health and CMV-seropositive.

CDR3 protein: CASSLQGLGTEAFF. In nucleotides, the CDR3 is TGTGCCAGCAGTCTCCAGGGTTTAGGCACTGAAGCTTTCTTT. The chain links TRBV28 to TRBJ1-1, with a tentative D call TRBD1 (5 bases). The CDR3 runs to 14 residues. V was trimmed by 5 bases and J by 4 bases, leaving 14 bases between them. The V gene's germline CDR1 is MDHEN and CDR2 SYDVKM.